These 7 T cell receptor beta chains share one sample of origin, sequenced in a study (dated by TCRdb to the mid-2010s). Library preparation employed 5' RACE. These reads were obtained on an Illumina MiSeq. Clones were called with MiXCR by TCRdb after fastp trimmed the public reads at Q25, and only in-frame beta chains were retained. Each entry is one CDR3 protein sequence, shown with its most common DNA and genes. This sample comprises roughly 69,000 distinct CDR3 sequences, about 22% of them detected only once. 2.5% to 3.5% of the sample is in the top ten clones. What was sequenced was memory CD4+ T cells sorted from a lymph node. Taken with the paper, the label for cell subset or site translates to: memory CD4+ T cells, CD4+CD45RO+CD25-. The receptors originated from a female donor with breast cancer.

The table lists this clonotype with a few counts. The genes are TRBV7-2 and TRBJ2-5; tentatively, D is TRBD1 or TRBD2 (5 bases each). Germline loops: CDR1 SGHTA, CDR2 FQGNSA. This CDR3 comprises 13 residues. Trimming took 3 bases from V and 5 from J, leaving 10 bases between them. The CDR3 reads CASSFWDGETQYF. CDR3 coding DNA: TGTGCCAGCAGCTTTTGGGACGGGGAGACCCAGTACTTC.

In DNA, the CDR3 is TGTGCCAGCCTCAAAATGGGGGCCGGGGAGCTGTTTTTT. Translating gives CASLKMGAGELFF. V is TRBV28 and J is TRBJ2-2; D tentatively fits TRBD1 or TRBD2 (5 bases each). V was trimmed by 8 bases and J by 6 bases, leaving 13 bases between them. Germline V gives CDR1 MDHEN, CDR2 SYDVKM. This CDR3 is 13 amino acids long.

In its sample, this clonotype was seen a few times. The chain combines TRBV7-3 with TRBJ2-2; no reliable D call. Germline V gene lookup returns CDR1 SGHTA and CDR2 FQGTGA. The CDR3 covers 13 residues. V dropped 5 bases and J dropped 4 bases, with 8 bases sitting between them. This CDR3 is CASSPYITGELFF. The DNA of the CDR3 is TGTGCCAGCAGCCCATATATCACCGGGGAGCTGTTTTTT.

The chain is built from TRBV6-1 and TRBJ1-1, with D unresolved. V lost 2 bases to trimming and J lost 1 base, with 5 bases between them. Germline V gives CDR1 MNHNS, CDR2 SASEGT. This CDR3 is 13 amino acids long. As DNA, the CDR3 is TGTGCCAGCAGTGAATCAGGGAACACTGAAGCTTTCTTT. Translating it yields CASSESGNTEAFF.

Comment on this clonotype: The junction does not match germline at one end; this may be a read error. The rearrangement uses TRBV10-3 and TRBJ2-1; a weak D match, TRBD2 (5 bases). Germline V gene data show CDR1 as ENHRY and CDR2 as SYGVKD. CDR3 length: 16 amino acids. The CDR3 sequence is CAVSERVDPPYNEQFF. CDR3 in DNA: TGTGCCGTCAGTGAGAGGGTGGATCCCCCCTACAATGAGCAGTTCTTC.

This clonotype occurred a few times. V is TRBV5-1 and J is TRBJ2-3; 13 bases are shared with TRBD2. V was pared by 0 bases and J by 2 bases, with 3 bases of the junction left unmatched. The CDR3 has 17 residues. CDR1 and CDR2 from the germline V gene are SGHRS and YFSETQ. The CDR3 DNA sequence: TGCGCCAGCAGCTTGGGACTAGCGGGAGGCGCCACAGATACGCAGTATTTT. As protein: CASSLGLAGGATDTQYF.

This clonotype showed up just a few times. J is TRBJ2-3 and V is TRBV5-6; D gene uncertain. This CDR3 contains 17 residues. In germline, CDR1 is SGHDT, CDR2 YYEEEE. Trimming left V 4 bases short and J 0 bases short, with 18 bases between. The CDR3 reads CASSPNFLEWSTDTQYF. The CDR3, as DNA: TGTGCCAGCAGCCCAAACTTTCTCGAGTGGAGCACAGATACGCAGTATTTT.